The rows below give T cell receptor beta chains drawn from one sample of a study of T cell repertoires in cytomegalovirus infection. One entry per CDR3 protein results from TCRdb running MiXCR on the reads. The repertoire includes about 530,000 distinct CDR3 sequences, more than 25% of them detected once, and about 12% sits in the top ten. Sequenced material: PBMCs. The receptors were sampled from a human donor in good health (CMV status not recorded). Some clones in this sample may be carry-over from other donors' samples. CDR3s include the opening cysteine and the closing phenylalanine or tryptophan. The order of the fields is V gene, D gene, J gene, clone size, CDR3 DNA, CDR3 protein. A D gene is named only where the DNA matches it firmly. The size field is filled for only some rows; it gives once, few, many or a size class.

TRBV12-3/TRBV12-4	TRBD1	TRBJ1-5	NA	TGTGCCAGCAGCCGGGACAGGGCTAGCCAGCCCCAGCATTTT	CASSRDRASQPQHF
TRBV20-1	TRBD1	TRBJ2-5	few	TGCAGTGCTCCGCCGGGACAGGGGGTGGAGACCCAGTACTTC	CSAPPGQGVETQYF
TRBV27	TRBD1	TRBJ1-1	NA	TGTGCCAGCAGTTCCCCTGGGACAGACGCTGAAGCTTTCTTT	CASSSPGTDAEAFF
TRBV25-1	NA	TRBJ2-7	NA	TGTGCCAGCAGTCGTACGGGACGGAGCTCCTACGAGCAGTACTTC	CASSRTGRSSYEQYF
TRBV4-1	TRBD1	TRBJ2-2	once	TGCGCCAGCAGCCAAGAAGCAGGGGGTACCGGGGAGCTGTTTTTT	CASSQEAGGTGELFF
TRBV12-3/TRBV12-4	TRBD1	TRBJ1-1	NA	TGTGCCAGCAGTTTAAGGAGGGACAGGGAGGGCCCTGAAGCTTTCTTT	CASSLRRDREGPEAFF
TRBV6-1	NA	TRBJ2-7	few	TGTGCCAGCACACAACAGGGTAGCTACGAGCAGTACTTC	CASTQQGSYEQYF
TRBV7-9	NA	TRBJ1-5	NA	TGTGCCAGCAGTTCAGACGGAACCTTACCCCAGCATTTT	CASSSDGTLPQHF
TRBV12-3/TRBV12-4	NA	TRBJ2-1	NA	TGTGCCAGCAGTAACGGAGGTACTTACAATGAGCAGTTCTTC	CASSNGGTYNEQFF
TRBV20-1	TRBD2	TRBJ2-3	NA	TGCAGTGCTAAAACTAGCGGGCCTAATGTTGTCCAAAGCACAGATACGCAGTATTTT	CSAKTSGPNVVQSTDTQYF
TRBV6-6	TRBD2	TRBJ2-3	NA	TGTGCCAGCAGTTACTCTGGAGGACTAGCCACAGATACGCAGTATTTT	CASSYSGGLATDTQYF
TRBV5-4	TRBD1	TRBJ2-5	NA	TGTGCCAGCAGCTTTACCGGGACAGGGTGGATGAAGACCCAGTACTTC	CASSFTGTGWMKTQYF
TRBV7-6	NA	TRBJ1-6	NA	TGTGCCAGCAGCCCAGCTGGGGGCCTCAAGGCCTCACCCCTCCACTTT	CASSPAGGLKASPLHF
TRBV7-2	NA	TRBJ1-6	many	TGTGCCAGCAGTCAGACCCGCGGTAATTCACCCCTCCACTTT	CASSQTRGNSPLHF
TRBV18	NA	TRBJ2-5	NA	TGTGCCAGCTCACCACAACCAGGGCTTGAGACCCAGTACTTC	CASSPQPGLETQYF
TRBV15	TRBD2	TRBJ2-7	NA	TGTGCCACCAGCAGGGGGACTAGTTCCTACGAGCAGTACTTC	CATSRGTSSYEQYF
TRBV7-2	NA	TRBJ2-4	many	TGTGCCAGCAGCTTAGGCCCAAGTAGACCGAACATTCAGTACTTC	CASSLGPSRPNIQYF
TRBV24-1	NA	TRBJ1-1	few	TGTGCCACCAGTGGGAACCGGGAAACTTTCTTT	CATSGNRETFF
TRBV6-2/TRBV6-3	NA	TRBJ1-1	NA	TGTGCCAGCACAATCAACATCAGGGTCTACAGGGAGAACACTGAAGCTTTCTTT	CASTINIRVYRENTEAFF
TRBV6-2/TRBV6-3	TRBD2	TRBJ2-1	NA	TGTGCCAGCAGTTATACTACACGGAGCGGGAGCGACAGGTCCTACAATGAGCAGTTCTTC	CASSYTTRSGSDRSYNEQFF
TRBV24-1	TRBD1	TRBJ2-1	NA	TGTGCCACCAGTGATTCGGACAGGGTGGTCGATGAGCAGTTCTTC	CATSDSDRVVDEQFF
TRBV7-6	NA	TRBJ2-5	NA	TGTGCCAGCAGCCCCGGTTTGGGTGAAGAGACCCAGTACTTC	CASSPGLGEETQYF
TRBV6-5	NA	TRBJ1-1	NA	TGTGCCAGCAGTTACTCGATATCGGACACTGAAGCTTTCTTT	CASSYSISDTEAFF
TRBV19	NA	TRBJ2-1	few	TGTGCCAGTAGTATGGGGTATGAGCGCTACAATGAGCAGTTCTTC	CASSMGYERYNEQFF
TRBV20-1	NA	TRBJ2-1	NA	TGCAGTGCTCCCGATAGAGGGAGCTTGCAGTTCTTC	CSAPDRGSLQFF
TRBV7-7	NA	TRBJ2-5	NA	TGTGCTAGCAGCTTAAGGCCTTATACCCGAGAGACCCAGTACTTC	CASSLRPYTRETQYF
TRBV6-2/TRBV6-3	NA	TRBJ2-1	few	TGTGCCAGCAGTTACGATCTGGACTCCGCAGCTAGCTCCTACAATGAGCAGTTCTTC	CASSYDLDSAASSYNEQFF
TRBV6-2/TRBV6-3	NA	TRBJ1-1	NA	TGTGCCACCCGGTCGGGCACTGAAGCTTTCTTT	CATRSGTEAFF
TRBV20-1	TRBD2	TRBJ2-5	few	TGCAGTGCTAGAGAAAGCAGAGCGGGAGGGCTCCAAGAGACCCAGTACTTC	CSARESRAGGLQETQYF
TRBV7-6	NA	TRBJ1-3	many	TGTGCCAGCAGCGGGTTGTCCGGCACCATATATTTT	CASSGLSGTIYF
TRBV5-6	TRBD1	TRBJ2-5	NA	TGTGCCAGCAGCTTGATACGGACAGGGCATCGGGAGACCCAGTACTTC	CASSLIRTGHRETQYF
TRBV4-3	NA	TRBJ2-2	few	TGCGCCAGCAGCCATCACCGGACGGGGGCCGGGGAGCTGTTTTTT	CASSHHRTGAGELFF
TRBV28	NA	TRBJ2-7	few	TGTGCCAGCAGACCGATTCCGAACTCCTACGAGCAGTACTTC	CASRPIPNSYEQYF
TRBV7-2	NA	TRBJ1-6	few	TGTGCCAGCAGCTTAGTTGGAGGGTCCTATAATTCACCCCTCCACTTT	CASSLVGGSYNSPLHF
TRBV20-1	NA	TRBJ1-4	few	TGCAGTGCTAGTGTCGCAGCAGACGAAAAACTGTTTTTT	CSASVAADEKLFF
TRBV7-9	TRBD2	TRBJ2-1	NA	TGTGCCAGCAGTTTTGCTAGCGGGAGGGATTACAATGAGCAGTTCTTC	CASSFASGRDYNEQFF
TRBV7-2	NA	TRBJ2-1	many	TGTGCCAGCAGCTCCCAGGTCGAGCAGTTCTTC	CASSSQVEQFF
TRBV24-1	TRBD2	TRBJ2-1	NA	TGTGCCACCGGCGGACTAGCGGGAGAAGGGGAGCAGTTCTTC	CATGGLAGEGEQFF
TRBV7-9	NA	TRBJ2-3	few	TGTGCCAGCAGCTTGACCACATCCCTTGATACGCAGTATTTT	CASSLTTSLDTQYF
TRBV7-2	TRBD1	TRBJ1-2	few	TGTGCCAGCAGCTCTCGGACAGGGAGCCTCTATGGCTACACCTTC	CASSSRTGSLYGYTF
TRBV30	NA	TRBJ1-5	NA	TGTGCCTGGAGTGTCAGGGGCCAGCCCCAGCATTTT	CAWSVRGQPQHF
TRBV6-2/TRBV6-3	NA	TRBJ2-5	NA	TGTGCCAGCAATATCGGGGGAGGCGAGACCCAGTACTTC	CASNIGGGETQYF
TRBV3-1	TRBD1	TRBJ1-1	NA	TGTGCCAGCAGCCAAGGACAGGGAAATCGAGCTTTCTTT	CASSQGQGNRAFF
TRBV4-1	NA	TRBJ1-4	few	TGCGCCAGCAGCCAAGCAGGGGCCGGGAATGAAAAACTGTTTTTT	CASSQAGAGNEKLFF
TRBV30	NA	TRBJ2-7	NA	TGTGCCTGGACCCTTGGCCGAAGGGTCTCGGAGCAGTACTTC	CAWTLGRRVSEQYF
TRBV7-2	NA	TRBJ2-2	many	TGTGCCAGCAGCTACGTTAGCACCGGGGAGCTGTTTTTT	CASSYVSTGELFF
TRBV6-2/TRBV6-3	NA	TRBJ1-1	many	TGTGCCAGCAGTTACCTATGGAACACTGAAGCTTTCTTT	CASSYLWNTEAFF
TRBV19	NA	TRBJ1-5	NA	TGTGCCAGTAGTCGCAGGGCTGATCAGCCCCAGCATTTT	CASSRRADQPQHF
TRBV29-1	NA	TRBJ2-7	few	TGCAGCGTTGAAGATCAAGGAGGTGTGAGTGAGCAGTACTTC	CSVEDQGGVSEQYF
TRBV20-1	NA	TRBJ2-1	once	TGCAGTGCTATGGGTCCCACTCGAGAGGGCAATGAGCAGTTCTTC	CSAMGPTREGNEQFF
TRBV30	TRBD2	TRBJ2-3	few	TGTGCCTGGAGTTTTGCTCGGACTAGCGGTGTGGCAGATACGCAGTATTTT	CAWSFARTSGVADTQYF
TRBV7-9	TRBD1	TRBJ2-7	many	TGTGCCAGCAGCATGTGGGACAGGGCCTCCTACGAGCAGTACTTC	CASSMWDRASYEQYF
TRBV28	NA	TRBJ1-4	few	TGTGCCAGCAGTGTTTCTGGGGAAAAACTGTTTTTT	CASSVSGEKLFF
TRBV3-1	NA	TRBJ2-7	few	TGTGCCAGCAGCCAAGATACTGGACCTCCCCCCTACGAGCAGTACTTC	CASSQDTGPPPYEQYF